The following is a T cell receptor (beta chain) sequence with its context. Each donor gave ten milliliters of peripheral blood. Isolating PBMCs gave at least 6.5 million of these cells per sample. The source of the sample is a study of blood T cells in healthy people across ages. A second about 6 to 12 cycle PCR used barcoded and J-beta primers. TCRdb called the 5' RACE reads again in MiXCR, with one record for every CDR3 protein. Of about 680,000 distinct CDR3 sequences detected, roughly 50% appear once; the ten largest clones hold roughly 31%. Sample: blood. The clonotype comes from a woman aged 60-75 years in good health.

The CDR3 nucleotides are TGCAGCTGGGGCACCATGAACACTGAAGCTTTCTTT. This gives the protein CSWGTMNTEAFF. V and J are TRBV29-1 and TRBJ1-1; maybe TRBD1 (5 bases). Germline values: CDR1 SQVTM, CDR2 ANQGSEA. This CDR3 has 12 residues. Between the trimmed V and J ends, which lost 8 bases and 0 bases, there was a span of 10 bases.